Each of the 26 T cell receptor beta chains below was sequenced from the same sample in a study of blood T cell repertoires in COVID-19. Clones were sequenced by immunoSEQ multiplex PCR, and TCRdb holds only the in-frame ones, with some missing. The sample lists approximately 270,000 clones, approximately 91% occurring once. Sequenced material: peripheral blood. The receptors stem from a man in his fifties or sixties with acute or convalescent COVID-19.

The CDR3 DNA reads TGTGCCAGCAGCTCCAATTCAGGGTCAACTAATGAAAAACTGTTTTTT. Its protein product is CASSSNSGSTNEKLFF. The rearrangement uses TRBV5-4 and TRBJ1-4; the D gene is possibly TRBD1 (5 bases). CDR3 size: 16 residues. Trimming took off 3 bases at V and 0 bases at J, with 12 bases between the two ends. Germline V gene sequence: CDR1 SGHNT, CDR2 YYREEE (reference sequence).

The chain recombines TRBV12-3 or TRBV12-4 with TRBJ1-1; D call uncertain. Trimming pared 2 bases from V and 6 bases from J, leaving 10 bases between. The CDR3 consists of 13 residues. The CDR3 is CASSLRENAEAFF. The CDR3 coding sequence is TGTGCCAGCAGTTTACGGGAAAACGCTGAAGCTTTCTTT.

V usage is TRBV7-8 and J usage is TRBJ2-1; TRBD2 agrees at 9 bases. The V segment lost 4 bases and the J segment 7 bases; nucleotides outside the gene matches: 17. The CDR3 totals 18 residues. From germline, CDR1 is SGHVS and CDR2 FQNEAQ. The CDR3 here is CASSSSPPSSGGRNEQFF. DNA for the CDR3: TGTGCCAGCAGCTCGTCCCCCCCCTCCAGCGGGGGGAGGAATGAGCAGTTCTTC.

This chain joins TRBV27 and TRBJ2-2, with 8 bases lining up with TRBD1. After removal of 2 bases from V and 8 bases from J, the junction contained 1 base not matched to a gene. The germline V gene has CDR1 MNHEY and CDR2 SMNVEV (reference sequence). The CDR3 is 13 residues long. The CDR3 DNA reads TGTGCCAGCAGTTTAGACAGGGGAGGGGAGCTGTTTTTT. It yields the protein CASSLDRGGELFF.

This clone was detected only once. This chain connects TRBV18 to TRBJ1-4; D possibly corresponds to TRBD1 (6 bases). The germline V gene encodes CDR1 KGHSH and CDR2 LQKENI. This CDR3 is built from 14 residues. V shed 4 bases and J shed 6 bases, with 12 bases lying between them. CDR3 amino acids: CASSLLKGDEKLFF. In nucleotides, the CDR3 is TGTGCCAGCTCACTACTCAAGGGGGATGAAAAACTGTTTTTT.

The V call is TRBV3-1 (or the pseudogene TRBV3-2), the J call TRBJ2-7; TRBD2 might be the D (6 bases). Germline loops: CDR1 LGHDT, CDR2 YNNKEL (reference sequence). V was clipped by 4 bases and J by 6 bases, with 25 bases between them. The CDR3 has 17 amino acids. The chain's CDR3 is CASSLGPSQGGGIEQYF. For the CDR3, the DNA is TGTGCCAGCAGCCTAGGCCCCTCTCAAGGAGGAGGGATCGAGCAGTACTTC.

V is TRBV14 and J is TRBJ2-3; D is undetermined. The germline gives CDR1 SGHDN, CDR2 FVKESK. This CDR3 spans 12 amino acids. V was trimmed by 0 bases and J by 6 bases, leaving 4 bases between them. The CDR3 loop reads CASSQDYDTQYF. Written as DNA, the CDR3 is TGTGCCAGCAGCCAAGACTACGATACGCAGTATTTT. The variable domain in full, completed from reference TRBV14 and TRBJ2-3, reads EAGVTQFPSHSVIEKGQTVTLRCDPISGHDNLYWYRRVMGKEIKFLLHFVKESKQDESGMPNNRFLAERTGGTYSTLKVQPAELEDSGVYFCASSQDYDTQYFGPGTRLTVL.

The rearrangement joins TRBV27 to TRBJ1-5; D unclear. The CDR3 runs 13 residues. V lost 5 bases, J lost 5 bases, and 10 bases lay in between. Germline CDR1 and CDR2: MNHEY and SMNVEV (reference sequence). The CDR3 bases are TGTGCCAGCAGTCCATCGAGAGATCAGCCCCAGCATTTT. This codes for CASSPSRDQPQHF.

The sample holds one count of this clone. The chain joins TRBV30 to TRBJ1-3; 7 bases line up with TRBD1. Germline lookup yields CDR1 GTSNPN and CDR2 SVGIG (reference sequence). The ends lost 4 bases at V and 0 bases at J; junction bases unmatched: 3. The CDR3 is 14 amino acids. The DNA of the CDR3 is TGTGCCTGGAAAGGGGGCAACTCTGGAAACACCATATATTTT. Amino acids: CAWKGGNSGNTIYF. Full variable domain (outside the CDR3, taken from reference TRBV30 and TRBJ1-3): SQTIHQWPATLVQPVGSPLSLECTVEGTSNPNLYWYRQAAGRGLQLLFYSVGIGQISSEVPQNLSASRPQDRQFILSSKKLLLSDSGFYLCAWKGGNSGNTIYFGEGSWLTVV.

The J gene is TRBJ2-5, the V gene TRBV14; 10 nucleotides line up with TRBD2. V was pared by 3 bases and J by 5 bases, with 9 bases of the junction left unmatched. Germline V gene lookup returns CDR1 SGHDN and CDR2 FVKESK. This CDR3 contains 16 residues. CDR3: CASSQIPSGGRETQYF. The CDR3, as DNA: TGTGCCAGCAGCCAGATTCCTAGCGGGGGCAGGGAGACCCAGTACTTC.

CDR3 DNA sequence: TGTGCCAGCAGTGGTCTAGCCGAAGAGACCCAGTACTTC. Protein sequence: CASSGLAEETQYF. This chain links TRBV2 with TRBJ2-5, with D perhaps TRBD2 (5 bases). CDR3 length: 13 residues. Germline CDR1 SNHLY, CDR2 FYNNEI. Trimming stripped 4 bases from V and 3 bases from J, with 9 bases between.

This clone was counted once. The chain joins TRBV18 to TRBJ1-2, with a possible D match to TRBD1 (6 bases). The CDR3 contains 15 residues. Trimming pared 6 bases from V and 3 bases from J, leaving 17 bases between. Germline-derived CDR1 and CDR2 are KGHSH and LQKENI. The CDR3 DNA sequence: TGTGCCAGCTCTTCCCGGACAGAGGCCCACTATGGCTACACCTTC. Amino acid sequence: CASSSRTEAHYGYTF. Full variable domain (remainder filled in from reference TRBV18 and TRBJ1-2): NAGVMQNPRHLVRRRGQEARLRCSPMKGHSHVYWYRQLPEEGLKFMVYLQKENIIDESGMPKERFSAEFPKEGPSILRIQQVVRGDSAAYFCASSSRTEAHYGYTFGSGTRLTVV.

The V call is TRBV7-9, the J call TRBJ2-7; TRBD2 might be the D (7 bases). The V gene lost 4 bases and the J gene lost 5 bases, with 21 bases spanning the gap. CDR3 length equals 16 residues. Germline-derived CDR1 and CDR2 are SEHNR and FQNEAQ (reference sequence). CDR3 amino acids: CASSSALWGGGHEQYF. CDR3 bases: TGTGCCAGCAGCTCCGCGCTCTGGGGCGGGGGCCACGAGCAGTACTTC.

The J gene is TRBJ2-7, the V gene TRBV18, with TRBD1 matching over 8 bases. This CDR3 spans 15 amino acids. Trimming took 0 bases from V and 3 from J; bases not matched to a gene: 4. The germline gives CDR1 KGHSH, CDR2 LQKENI. The CDR3 region is CASSPPTGGIYEQYF. DNA for the CDR3: TGTGCCAGCTCACCACCAACAGGGGGGATCTACGAGCAGTACTTC.

The chain has TRBV29-1 and TRBJ2-7; 9 bases map to TRBD1. This CDR3 contains 13 residues. V lost 7 bases and J lost 6; bases outside the gene matches: 10. Germline V gene lookup returns CDR1 SQVTM and CDR2 ANQGSEA. CDR3 coding DNA: TGCAGCGCCCGGGACAGGGCGCAGACCGAGCAGTACTTC. Protein product: CSARDRAQTEQYF.

The CDR3 protein is CASSRGLADPSTDTQYF. The CDR3 DNA is TGCGCCAGCAGCCGGGGACTAGCGGACCCTAGCACAGATACGCAGTATTTT. The chain is built from TRBV4-1 and TRBJ2-3; TRBD2 matches 11 bases. Unmatched junction bases numbered 6, after V lost 4 bases and J lost 0 bases. The CDR3 contains 17 residues. From germline, CDR1 is MGHRA and CDR2 YSYEKL.

This clone was picked up a small number of times. This chain uses TRBV2 with TRBJ1-6, with a tentative D call TRBD1 (6 bases). The V gene lost 8 bases and the J gene lost 5 bases, with 10 bases spanning the gap. Looked up from germline, CDR1 is SNHLY and CDR2 is FYNNEI. The CDR3 has 13 residues. This CDR3 is CASAQGNNSPLHF. In nucleotides, the CDR3 is TGTGCCAGCGCACAGGGTAATAATTCACCCCTCCACTTT.

Here the CDR3 reads CASSLDFNEQFF. In DNA, the CDR3 is TGTGCCAGCAGCTTAGACTTCAATGAGCAGTTCTTC. The chain is built from TRBV7-9 and TRBJ2-1; D ambiguous. The V and J ends lost 1 base and 6 bases respectively, with 4 bases between them. The CDR3 length is 12 residues. Germline CDR1 is SEHNR and CDR2 is FQNEAQ (reference sequence).

The chain uses TRBV11-3 and TRBJ2-7; 9 nucleotides align to TRBD1. Trimming cost V 5 bases and J 2 bases; bases outside gene matches: 7. The CDR3 spans 15 residues. From germline, CDR1 is SGHNT and CDR2 YENEEA. This chain's CDR3 is CASSGGTGGPYEQYF. CDR3 nucleotides: TGTGCCAGCAGCGGCGGAACAGGGGGCCCCTACGAGCAGTACTTC. Looking up the rest from reference TRBV11-3 and TRBJ2-7 gives the full variable domain: EAGVVQSPRYKIIEKKQPVAFWCNPISGHNTLYWYLQNLGQGPELLIRYENEEAVDDSQLPKDRFSAERLKGVDSTLKIQPAELGDSAVYLCASSGGTGGPYEQYFGPGTRLTVT.

The rearrangement joins TRBV5-1 to TRBJ1-5, with unresolved D. Looked up from germline, CDR1 is SGHRS and CDR2 is YFSETQ. The CDR3 consists of 15 residues. V was cut by 1 base and J by 12 bases, with 20 bases left in between. The CDR3 bases are TGCGCCAGCAGCTTGACTAGTCCCTCAGGAGAGGACCAGCATTTT. Protein sequence: CASSLTSPSGEDQHF.

The gene calls are TRBV19 and TRBJ1-6, with D perhaps TRBD1 (5 bases). V was pared by 8 bases and J by 4 bases, with 12 bases between. The germline gives CDR1 LNHDA, CDR2 SQIVND (reference sequence). CDR3 size: 14 residues. The CDR3 here is CASQETGYNSPLHF. CDR3 DNA sequence: TGTGCCAGTCAGGAAACAGGTTATAATTCACCCCTCCACTTT. Combining the CDR3 with reference TRBV19 and TRBJ1-6 gives the whole variable domain DGGITQSPKYLFRKEGQNVTLSCEQNLNHDAMYWYRQDPGQGLRLIYYSQIVNDFQKGDIAEGYSVSREKKESFPLTVTSAQKNPTAFYLCASQETGYNSPLHFGNGTRLTVT.

The DNA for the CDR3 is TGCGCCAGCAGCTTGGTCGGGGTCCAGAATTCACCCCTCCACTTT. This encodes CASSLVGVQNSPLHF. The chain carries TRBV5-1 and TRBJ1-6; no reliable D call. CDR3 length: 15 amino acids. The germline V gene has CDR1 SGHRS and CDR2 YFSETQ. Trimming left V 0 bases short and J 7 bases short, with 11 bases between. Full variable domain (rest looked up from reference TRBV5-1 and TRBJ1-6): KAGVTQTPRYLIKTRGQQVTLSCSPISGHRSVSWYQQTPGQGLQFLFEYFSETQRNKGNFPGRFSGRQFSNSRSEMNVSTLELGDSALYLCASSLVGVQNSPLHFGNGTRLTVT.

CDR3 protein: CASSSGLTVTDTQYF. The CDR3 region has the DNA TGCGCCAGCAGTTCCGGACTGACTGTCACAGATACGCAGTATTTT. The chain combines TRBV5-1 with TRBJ2-3; maybe TRBD2 (5 bases). The V gene lost 5 bases and the J gene lost 2 bases, with 15 bases spanning the gap. The germline V gene encodes CDR1 SGHRS and CDR2 YFSETQ. The CDR3 spans 15 residues.

V and J are TRBV3-1 (or the pseudogene TRBV3-2) and TRBJ2-3; a possible D gene is TRBD2 (7 bases). V lost 6 bases and J lost 2, with 18 bases in between. The CDR3 is 16 residues long. The germline CDR1 and CDR2 sequences are LGHDT and YNNKEL (reference sequence). CDR3 sequence (DNA): TGTGCCAGCAGTTATTCTTCGCGGGGGCACACAGATACGCAGTATTTT. Protein product: CASSYSSRGHTDTQYF.

The J gene is TRBJ1-4, the V gene TRBV7-9; 7 bases map to TRBD1. The CDR3 has 18 amino acids. The J segment lost 0 bases and the V segment lost 2 bases, leaving 9 bases of the junction unmatched. The germline V gene encodes CDR1 SEHNR and CDR2 FQNEAQ (reference sequence). CDR3 residues: CASSLKGADHSTNEKLFF. CDR3 DNA: TGTGCCAGCAGCTTAAAGGGGGCCGACCACTCAACTAATGAAAAACTGTTTTTT.

As for this clone: At the DNA level, this CDR3 is encoded by other sequences in the same sample as well. The V gene is TRBV12-3 or TRBV12-4, the J gene TRBJ1-2; perhaps TRBD1 as D (5 bases). V was trimmed by 3 bases and J by 7 bases, leaving 12 bases between them. The CDR3 length is 13 residues. The CDR3 DNA sequence: TGTGCCAGCAGTTTTGGAGGGGCGGGTGGCTACACCTTC. This sequence encodes CASSFGGAGGYTF.